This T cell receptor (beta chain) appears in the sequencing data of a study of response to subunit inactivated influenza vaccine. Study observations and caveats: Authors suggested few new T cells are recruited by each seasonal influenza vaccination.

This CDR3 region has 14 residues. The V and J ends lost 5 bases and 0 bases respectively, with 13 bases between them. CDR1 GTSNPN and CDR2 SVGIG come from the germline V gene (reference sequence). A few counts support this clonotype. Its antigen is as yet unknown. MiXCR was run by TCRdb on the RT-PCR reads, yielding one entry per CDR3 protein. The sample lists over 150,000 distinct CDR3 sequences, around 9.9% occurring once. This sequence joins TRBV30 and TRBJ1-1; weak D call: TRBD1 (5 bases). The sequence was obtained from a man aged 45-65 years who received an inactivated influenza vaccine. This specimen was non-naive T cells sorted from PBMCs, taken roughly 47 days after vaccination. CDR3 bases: TGTGCCTGGGGGGGGTTACGCATGAACACTGAAGCTTTCTTT. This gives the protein CAWGGLRMNTEAFF.